The present T cell receptor beta chain was sequenced within a study of cytomegalovirus exposure and HLA in healthy donors. Overall study: The 666 first-cohort repertoires shared a platform with the 120 or so validation repertoires, as reported in a later analysis. General observations from the study: Rare sequences made up most TCRs, while some public TCRs were found in many donors. Subsequent analysis revealed that first-cohort TCR clusters tended to co-occur in the 90 to 150 validation repertoires.

Separation from the approximately 720-subject first cohort characterized the roughly 120-subject validation cohort, to which the donors belonged. Note on this clone: Its antigen remains unidentified.

Sequencing used immunoSEQ multiplex PCR; TCRdb keeps in-frame clones, though not all of them. The repertoire consists of some 68,000 clones, with roughly 96% occurring once and the leading ten covering 2% to 2.5%. Germline V gene sequence: CDR1 KGHSH, CDR2 LQKENI. CDR3 length equals 15 residues. J was trimmed by 3 bases and V by 3 bases; bases with no gene match: 7. The receptor comes from a man younger than 35 in good health and CMV-seronegative. This rearrangement joins TRBV18 to TRBJ2-7; TRBD1 matches at 8 bases. Material: PBMCs. The CDR3 nucleotides are TGTGCCAGCTCACCCCCAGGGACAGGCGGCTACGAGCAGTACTTC. Translation gives CASSPPGTGGYEQYF.